Following are 27 T cell receptor beta chains from one sample sequenced in a study of shared clonotypes between healthy human individuals. Data came from immunoSEQ multiplex PCR; TCRdb stores just in-frame clones and leaves some out. The sample gives some 2 million clones, about 94% of which show up once; more than 0.9% is in the top ten. Positively selected for CCR7, the CD45RO-negative cells used as naive CD8 cells excluded terminally differentiated effector memory CD45RA+ cells. The sample comprised naive CD8+ T cells sorted from blood. The receptors were sampled from a man younger than 35 in good health.

V usage is TRBV5-1 and J usage is TRBJ2-7; 7 nucleotides agree with TRBD1. The CDR3 is 14 residues long. V lost 5 bases and J lost 6; bases outside the gene matches: 11. Germline CDR1 is SGHRS and CDR2 is YFSETQ. DNA for the CDR3: TGCGCCAGCAGAGACAGGGATGATATGAGCGAGCAGTACTTC. This encodes CASRDRDDMSEQYF. The full variable domain, rest sourced from reference TRBV5-1 and TRBJ2-7, is KAGVTQTPRYLIKTRGQQVTLSCSPISGHRSVSWYQQTPGQGLQFLFEYFSETQRNKGNFPGRFSGRQFSNSRSEMNVSTLELGDSALYLCASRDRDDMSEQYFGPGTRLTVT.

The chain has TRBV13 and TRBJ1-1; no reliable D call. In germline, CDR1 is PRHDT, CDR2 FYEKMQ (reference sequence). Between the trimmed V and J ends, which lost 5 bases and 10 bases, there was a span of 23 bases. The CDR3 is 15 amino acids. The DNA of the CDR3 is TGTGCCAGCAGCAGCATGGGCCTCGAGGGCCTGGGAGCTTTCTTT. Its protein product is CASSSMGLEGLGAFF.

CDR3 in DNA: TGTGCCATCAGTGAGTCCCCACCTAACTATGGCTACACCTTC. The encoded protein is CAISESPPNYGYTF. The gene calls are TRBV10-3 and TRBJ1-2; D not resolved. CDR3 size: 14 residues. Germline V gene sequence: CDR1 ENHRY, CDR2 SYGVKD. V was trimmed by 0 bases and J by 0 bases, leaving 5 bases between them.

The rearrangement joins TRBV7-9 to TRBJ2-7; 13 bases map to TRBD2. This CDR3 region has 16 residues. Looked up from germline, CDR1 is SEHNR and CDR2 is FQNEAQ (reference sequence). The V and J ends lost 5 bases and 7 bases, in that order; junction bases with no gene match: 11. CDR3 region: CASSPGTSGATLEQYF. As DNA, the CDR3 is TGTGCCAGCAGCCCCGGGACTAGCGGGGCCACCTTGGAGCAGTACTTC.

Written as DNA, the CDR3 is TGTGCCAGCAGCTTAGCGGGGACAGGGACCAGTAATTCACCCCTCCACTTT. This translates into CASSLAGTGTSNSPLHF. V is TRBV7-9 and J is TRBJ1-6, with 9 positions matching TRBD1. Germline V gene data show CDR1 as SEHNR and CDR2 as FQNEAQ (reference sequence). The junction had 6 bases not matched to a gene; V was cut back by 0 bases and J by 6 bases. The CDR3 runs 17 residues.

The V and J genes are TRBV7-9 and TRBJ2-7, with 8 bases fitting TRBD1. Losses at the gene ends were 6 bases for V and 4 bases for J; bases not matched to a gene: 8. CDR3 length: 14 amino acids. From germline, CDR1 is SEHNR and CDR2 FQNEAQ (reference sequence). The CDR3 bases are TGTGCCAGCAGTTTTGACAGGGGAAGATACGAGCAGTACTTC. It is translated as CASSFDRGRYEQYF.

The chain uses TRBV7-3 and TRBJ2-7; D is perhaps TRBD2 (6 bases). The V end lost 5 bases, the J end lost 4 bases, and 12 bases lay between the germline ends. Germline CDR1 and CDR2: SGHTA and FQGTGA. The CDR3 contains 13 residues. The CDR3 region has the DNA TGTGCCAGCAGCGTTTCCGGGGGTTACGAGCAGTACTTC. Its translation: CASSVSGGYEQYF.

This clone is a singleton in its sample. This chain connects TRBV13 to TRBJ2-3, with 7 bases fitting TRBD2. Germline V gives CDR1 PRHDT, CDR2 FYEKMQ (reference sequence). The CDR3 sequence is 16 residues long. V dropped 5 bases and J dropped 5; count of bases not matched to a gene: 13. The CDR3 DNA reads as TGTGCCAGCAGCCCCAGGGAGGGGCCGGGTTTAGATACGCAGTATTTT. Residues: CASSPREGPGLDTQYF.

This clone was recorded a few times. The V gene is TRBV6-6, the J gene TRBJ2-7, with no clear D. With 0 bases removed from V and 5 bases from J, the gap between germline ends came to 8 bases. The CDR3 contains 13 residues. In germline, CDR1 is MNHNY, CDR2 SVGAGI (reference sequence). CDR3 region: CASSYSPGNEQYF. CDR3 DNA sequence: TGTGCCAGCAGTTACTCGCCAGGTAACGAGCAGTACTTC.

This rearrangement joins TRBV27 to TRBJ1-6; TRBD1 aligns across 7 bases. The V and J ends lost 10 bases and 4 bases, in that order; junction bases with no gene match: 1. The CDR3 runs to 12 residues. CDR1 and CDR2 (germline): MNHEY, SMNVEV (reference sequence). CDR3 DNA sequence: TGTGCCACACAGGGGTATAATTCACCCCTCCACTTT. It is translated as CATQGYNSPLHF.

This chain links TRBV27 with TRBJ2-7; D is unresolved. Trimming left V 6 bases short and J 5 bases short, with 17 bases between. Germline CDR1 is MNHEY and CDR2 is SMNVEV (reference sequence). The CDR3 has 14 residues. The CDR3 reads CASSLLGKGDEQYF. The CDR3 DNA reads as TGTGCCAGCAGCTTGTTAGGGAAGGGCGACGAGCAGTACTTC.

The chain uses TRBV7-9 and TRBJ2-1, with 9 bases fitting TRBD2. From germline, CDR1 is SEHNR and CDR2 FQNEAQ (reference sequence). V was clipped by 7 bases and J by 6 bases; unmatched bases: 13. The CDR3 has 16 residues. CDR3 in DNA: TGTGCCAGCAACCGCGTGGGGACTAGCCGATTCAATGAGCAGTTCTTC. Protein product: CASNRVGTSRFNEQFF.

This chain connects TRBV11-2 to TRBJ2-6; D unresolved. V dropped 5 bases and J dropped 0 bases, with 17 bases sitting between them. The germline V gene encodes CDR1 SGHAT and CDR2 FQNNGV. This CDR3 is 18 amino acids long. CDR3 in amino acids: CASSPLESLHSGANVLTF. The CDR3 DNA sequence: TGTGCCAGCAGCCCCCTGGAAAGCCTCCACTCTGGGGCCAACGTCCTGACTTTC. Filled out from reference TRBV11-2 and TRBJ2-6, the complete variable domain reads EAGVAQSPRYKIIEKRQSVAFWCNPISGHATLYWYQQILGQGPKLLIQFQNNGVVDDSQLPKDRFSAERLKGVDSTLKIQPAKLEDSAVYLCASSPLESLHSGANVLTFGAGSRLTVL.

The rearrangement joins TRBV10-3 to TRBJ2-1; 7 bases align to TRBD1. The length of the CDR3 is 15 residues. Germline-derived CDR1 and CDR2 are ENHRY and SYGVKD. V trimming: 6 bases; J trimming: 2 bases; junction bases outside the gene matches: 7. The CDR3 DNA reads as TGTGCCATCAGCGGAACAGGGGACGCCTACAATGAGCAGTTCTTC. It yields the protein CAISGTGDAYNEQFF.

The chain has TRBV30 and TRBJ2-5; unclear D gene. Germline CDR1 GTSNPN, CDR2 SVGIG (reference sequence). V lost 0 bases to trimming and J lost 5 bases, with 10 bases between them. The CDR3 is made up of 13 amino acids. The CDR3 region has the DNA TGTGCCTGGAGTGTCTTGGGTTGGGAGACCCAGTACTTC. It yields the protein CAWSVLGWETQYF.

This chain joins TRBV6-5 and TRBJ2-7; D may be TRBD2 (5 bases). Trimming shortened V by 8 bases and J by 5 bases, and 13 bases separated the two germline ends. The CDR3 extends over 12 amino acids. CDR1 and CDR2 (germline): MNHEY, SVGAGI. The CDR3 DNA sequence: TGTGCCAGCCGGGGAAGAGACAACGAGCAGTACTTC. Translating it yields CASRGRDNEQYF.

The chain uses TRBV29-1 and TRBJ2-7; the D is unclear. Germline assignment: CDR1 SQVTM and CDR2 ANQGSEA. Trimming removed 4 bases at V and 1 base at J, with 8 bases between. The CDR3 sequence is 12 residues long. CDR3 nucleotides: TGCAGCGTTGTCATAGGTTCCTACGAGCAGTACTTC. Translation gives CSVVIGSYEQYF.

The chain joins TRBV6-5 to TRBJ1-2, with 7 nucleotides matching TRBD1. There are 15 residues in the CDR3. V was pared by 8 bases and J by 4 bases, with 13 bases of the junction left unmatched. Germline assignment: CDR1 MNHEY and CDR2 SVGAGI. The CDR3 is CASGAQGGTGYGYTF. The CDR3, as DNA: TGTGCCAGCGGGGCCCAGGGGGGTACTGGCTATGGCTACACCTTC.

The chain carries TRBV5-1 and TRBJ2-7; 8 bases are a match to TRBD2. Germline CDR1 is SGHRS and CDR2 is YFSETQ. The CDR3 runs 14 residues. J gave up 3 bases and V 4 bases, and 6 bases lay outside the gene matches. CDR3 nucleotide sequence: TGCGCCAGCAGCCCCGGGACTAGTTACTACGAGCAGTACTTC. It codes for CASSPGTSYYEQYF.

Details on this clone: The junction shows a germline mismatch at one end, possibly a read error. The rearrangement links TRBV5-6 to TRBJ2-7, with 9 bases lining up with TRBD2. The CDR3 consists of 13 residues. From germline, CDR1 is SGHDT and CDR2 YYEEEE. The CDR3 loop is CASSLGLAAGDHF. The DNA of the CDR3 is TGTGCCAGCAGCTTGGGACTAGCGGCAGGCGATCACTTC. Looking up the rest from reference TRBV5-6 and TRBJ2-7 gives the full variable domain: DAGVTQSPTHLIKTRGQQVTLRCSPKSGHDTVSWYQQALGQGPQFIFQYYEEEERQRGNFPDRFSGHQFPNYSSELNVNALLLGDSALYLCASSLGLAAGDHFGPGTRLTVT.

The chain recombines TRBV7-3 with TRBJ2-3; D uncertain. The CDR3 is 15 residues long. The V gene lost 2 bases and the J gene lost 1 base, with 10 bases spanning the gap. The germline V gene encodes CDR1 SGHTA and CDR2 FQGTGA. This chain's CDR3 is CASSLSGFGTDTQYF. In nucleotides, the CDR3 is TGTGCCAGCAGCTTATCCGGGTTCGGCACAGATACGCAGTATTTT.

The CDR3 sequence: CASSIGLTLGTGELFF. As DNA, the CDR3 is TGTGCCAGTAGTATAGGGCTGACCCTGGGCACCGGGGAGCTGTTTTTT. The rearrangement joins TRBV19 to TRBJ2-2; D call uncertain. V was clipped by 1 base and J by 4 bases, with 13 bases between them. This CDR3 contains 16 residues. Germline CDR1 LNHDA, CDR2 SQIVND (reference sequence).

This chain joins TRBV13 and TRBJ1-2; D call uncertain. Germline V gives CDR1 PRHDT, CDR2 FYEKMQ (reference sequence). CDR3 length: 14 residues. V was cut by 1 base and J by 7 bases, with 13 bases left in between. The chain's CDR3 is CASSLDMEKGGYTF. The CDR3 DNA is TGTGCCAGCAGCTTAGATATGGAAAAAGGTGGCTACACCTTC.

The V call is TRBV7-9, the J call TRBJ2-5, with D unresolved. The CDR3 has 15 amino acids. Trimming left V 8 bases short and J 5 bases short, with 21 bases between. The germline V gene has CDR1 SEHNR and CDR2 FQNEAQ (reference sequence). CDR3 DNA sequence: TGTGCCAGCGTGGCCCGGGTCATCGACGGGGAGACCCAGTACTTC. This encodes CASVARVIDGETQYF.

The chain joins TRBV27 to TRBJ2-7; D uncertain. Germline V gives CDR1 MNHEY, CDR2 SMNVEV (reference sequence). This CDR3 has 13 amino acids. V dropped 6 bases and J dropped 2 bases, with 11 bases sitting between them. CDR3 sequence: CASRETGTYEQYF. The CDR3 DNA follows: TGTGCCAGCAGAGAAACTGGGACCTACGAGCAGTACTTC.

The chain joins TRBV9 to TRBJ2-6; D gene ambiguous. Germline lookup yields CDR1 SGDLS and CDR2 YYNGEE. This CDR3 is built from 18 residues. Trimming took 4 bases from V and 0 from J, leaving 17 bases between them. CDR3 nucleotides: TGTGCCAGCAGCCCGTACTCCCAATTCCCCTCTGGGGCCAACGTCCTGACTTTC. This translates into CASSPYSQFPSGANVLTF.

This clone came up once. The chain employs TRBV20-1 and TRBJ2-5, with D unresolved. Deletions cut 7 bases from V and 1 base from J, with 7 bases between. The CDR3 runs to 11 residues. Per germline, CDR1 DFQATT and CDR2 SNEGSKA (reference sequence). CDR3 in amino acids: CSGQFQETQYF. CDR3 DNA sequence: TGCAGTGGACAATTCCAAGAGACCCAGTACTTC.